These T cell receptor beta chains were read from a single sample in a study of tumor and adjacent non-tumor tissue in lung cancer. TCRdb re-called the multiplex PCR reads through MiXCR, storing one row per CDR3 protein. The table lists some 99,000 distinct CDR3 sequences, roughly 75% of them singletons. The sample taken for sequencing was lung tumor tissue. The receptors derive from a woman aged 60-70 years with non-small cell lung cancer. CDR3s include the opening cysteine and the closing phenylalanine or tryptophan. A D gene is named only where the DNA matches it firmly. Size is stated for part of the rows, as once, few or many counts, or as a class when the clone is expanded.

v_call	clone_size	d_call	j_call	cdr3_length	cdr3_nt	cdr3_aa
TRBV6-2/TRBV6-3	NA	NA	TRBJ2-5	13	TGTACCAGTAGTTACGAGATTCAAGAGATCCAGTACTTC	CTSSYEIQEIQYF
TRBV20-1	NA	NA	TRBJ1-2	13	TGCAGTGCTAAGCCCAGCTCAAACTATGGCTACACCTTC	CSAKPSSNYGYTF
TRBV11-2	NA	TRBD1	TRBJ1-1	13	TGTGCCAGCAGGACTGGCACAGGGGGCGAAGCTTTCTTT	CASRTGTGGEAFF
TRBV5-6	few	NA	TRBJ1-1	16	TGTGCCAGCAGCTTGTGGGCCAGTCCCTCGAACACTGAAGCTTTCTTT	CASSLWASPSNTEAFF
TRBV20-1	NA	TRBD1	TRBJ1-1	13	TGCAGTGCTAAGACAGGGGATGGAACTGAAGCTATCTTT	CSAKTGDGTEAIF
TRBV11-3	few	NA	TRBJ2-5	14	TGTGGCAGCAGCTCCGGACAGCTTCTTGAGACCCATTACTTC	CGSSSGQLLETHYF
TRBV9	NA	NA	TRBJ1-1	14	TGTGCCAGCAGCATAGGTGGCAGAGGTACTGAAGCTTTCTTT	CASSIGGRGTEAFF
TRBV11-2	NA	TRBD1	TRBJ1-5	14	TGTGCCAGCAGCGGGACAGGGAGCGATCAGCCCCAGCATTTT	CASSGTGSDQPQHF
TRBV6-2/TRBV6-3	NA	TRBD1	TRBJ2-2	15	TGTGCCAGCAGTTCCCAGGGGGCTGACACAGGGGAGCTGTTTTTT	CASSSQGADTGELFF
TRBV30	few	TRBD1	TRBJ1-6	13	TGTGCCGCTCAGGGGGAATATAATTCACCCCTCCACTTT	CAAQGEYNSPLHF
TRBV11-1	NA	TRBD1	TRBJ2-7	16	TGTGCCGGCAGTTTGGCGGGACAGGGGGGACCCTACGAGCAGTACTTC	CAGSLAGQGGPYEQYF
TRBV11-2	NA	TRBD1	TRBJ2-5	14	TGTGCCAGCATCCTAGGGACAGTCCAAGAGACACAGTACTTC	CASILGTVQETQYF
TRBV29-1	NA	NA	TRBJ1-1	12	TGCAGCGTCTGGGATGGGAACACTGAAGCTTTCTTT	CSVWDGNTEAFF
TRBV6-8	many	NA	TRBJ2-1	10	TGTGCCAGCCGGGGTGATGAGCAGTTCTTC	CASRGDEQFF
TRBV28	NA	NA	TRBJ2-7	17	TGTGCCAGCAGTTTACGACAGGGTGTGGGAGGAGTCGACGAGCACTACTTC	CASSLRQGVGGVDEHYF
TRBV20-1	NA	NA	TRBJ2-5	14	TGTAGTGTTCTAGCGAGGGGGCCAGGGGAGACCCAGTACTTC	CSVLARGPGETQYF
TRBV11-2	many	NA	TRBJ1-5	14	TGTGCCAGCAGCTTGGAACGCGCGGGGCAGCCCCAGCATTTT	CASSLERAGQPQHF
TRBV11-1	NA	NA	TRBJ2-7	16	TGTGCCTGCAGCTTGGCGGGACAAGGGGGGCCCTACGAGCAGTACTTC	CACSLAGQGGPYEQYF
TRBV7-9	few	TRBD1	TRBJ2-1	15	TGTGCCAGCAGCTCCGGGACAGGGAGTTACAATGAGCAGTTCTTC	CASSSGTGSYNEQFF
TRBV4-3	NA	NA	TRBJ2-4	19	TGCGCCAGCAGCCAAAATCAGAGGGGCCAAACCTCAGCCAAAAATATTCAGTACTTC	CASSQNQRGQTSAKNIQYF
TRBV12-3/TRBV12-4	NA	NA	TRBJ2-3	12	TGTGCCAGCACTTTTTTCGCGGAGGCGCAGTATTTT	CASTFFAEAQYF
TRBV11-2	NA	TRBD2	TRBJ2-3	15	TGCACCAGCAGCTTAAGGAACGGGAGGACAGATACGCAGTATTTT	CTSSLRNGRTDTQYF
TRBV4-3	NA	NA	TRBJ2-3	14	TGCGCCAGCAGCCATACTAGCCGACCAGATGCGCAGTATTTT	CASSHTSRPDAQYF
TRBV13	NA	TRBD2	TRBJ2-1	17	TGTGCCAGCAGCTTAGGCGGAGTTGTTAGCGGGAGTCATGAGCAGTTCTTC	CASSLGGVVSGSHEQFF
TRBV11-3	NA	NA	TRBJ2-3	14	TGTGCCAGCCCCGCCGGGCAGGGAGGTCATACGCAGTATTTT	CASPAGQGGHTQYF
TRBV4-2	many	NA	TRBJ2-1	17	TGTGCCAGCAGCCACCAGGGAAACGGGGGCACCTACAATGAGCAGTTCTTC	CASSHQGNGGTYNEQFF
TRBV10-1	NA	NA	TRBJ1-3	14	TGCGCCTGCAGTGGGGACAACTCTGAAAACACCATATATTTT	CACSGDNSENTIYF
TRBV5-4	NA	TRBD1	TRBJ2-2	14	TGTGCCAGCAGTACGGGACAGGACACCGAGAAGCTGTTTTTT	CASSTGQDTEKLFF
TRBV20-1	NA	NA	TRBJ2-2	16	TGCTGTGCTAGAGGTATGGGGCAGGGGATCACCGGGGAGCTGTTTTTT	CCARGMGQGITGELFF
TRBV20-1	many	NA	TRBJ2-7	15	TGCAGTGCTTCCCCCCTACGAGGGGGATCCTACGAGCAGTACTTC	CSASPLRGGSYEQYF
TRBV18	NA	NA	TRBJ1-1	13	TGTGCCAGCTGCGTGGGACAGAACACTGAAGCTTTCTTT	CASCVGQNTEAFF
TRBV6-2/TRBV6-3	NA	NA	TRBJ1-5	12	TGTGCCAGCCGTACCGAGAGTCAGCCCCAGCATTTT	CASRTESQPQHF
TRBV6-5	many	NA	TRBJ2-3	14	TGTGCCAGCAGAGGGGGGCGGGGTTCAGATACGCAGTATTTT	CASRGGRGSDTQYF
TRBV11-3	NA	NA	TRBJ2-2	15	TGTGCCAGCAGCCCCGTGACAGAGGTCATCGGGGAGCTGTTTTTT	CASSPVTEVIGELFF
TRBV29-1	NA	NA	TRBJ2-4	12	TGCAGCGTTACCAGGAGTCTGAACAATCAGTACTTC	CSVTRSLNNQYF
TRBV12-3/TRBV12-4	NA	TRBD1	TRBJ1-3	15	TGTGCCAGCGGTTTACAGGGGAGAGGGGGAGACACCATATATTTT	CASGLQGRGGDTIYF
TRBV6-4	few	TRBD1	TRBJ2-7	14	TGTGCCAGGCTCCGGGACAGGGAAACCTACGAGCAGTACTTC	CARLRDRETYEQYF
TRBV6-1	NA	NA	TRBJ1-1	16	TGTGCCAGCAGTGAAGGAGGGGGAGGCCGGTACACTGAAACTTTCTTT	CASSEGGGGRYTETFF
TRBV20-1	many	NA	TRBJ2-2	14	TGCAGTGCCCTCACCGGAGTTAAGATAGGGGAGCTGTTTTTT	CSALTGVKIGELFF
TRBV10-2	many	TRBD1	TRBJ2-5	14	TGCGCCAGCAATACAGGGGGCGCGGGGGAGACCCAGTACTTC	CASNTGGAGETQYF
TRBV11-2	many	NA	TRBJ2-1	19	TGTGCCAGCAGCTTAGTGGGGAGCGGACTACGCGTTTCCTACAATGAGCAGTTCTTC	CASSLVGSGLRVSYNEQFF
TRBV30	NA	TRBD2	TRBJ2-5	13	TGTGCCTGGAGTGTAACTAGCGTGGAGACCCAGTACTTC	CAWSVTSVETQYF
TRBV9	NA	TRBD1	TRBJ1-2	14	TGTGCCAGCAGCGCGGGACAGGGGGACTATGGCTACACCTTC	CASSAGQGDYGYTF
TRBV16	NA	NA	TRBJ2-1	13	TGTGCCAGCACAACTAATCTCTACAATGAGCAGTTCTTC	CASTTNLYNEQFF
TRBV4-1	many	NA	TRBJ1-5	16	TGCGCCAGCAGCCAAGAGGTCACAGGTCGCAATCAGCCCCAGCATTTT	CASSQEVTGRNQPQHF
TRBV4-1	NA	NA	TRBJ1-4	17	TGCACCAGCAACCAAGAGCGGCAGCGGACCGGGAATGAAAAACTGTTTTTT	CTSNQERQRTGNEKLFF